The 20 T cell receptor beta chains below come from one sample, sequenced in a study of cytomegalovirus exposure and HLA in healthy donors. This PCR relied on a set of 60 Vbeta primers and 13 Jbeta primers. TCRdb keeps only in-frame clones here, not all; method: immunoSEQ multiplex PCR. The sample comprises under 300,000 clones, roughly four fifths of which are singletons, and 2% rests with the top ten. The sequencing input was PBMCs. The source is a woman aged 40 to 50 in good health and CMV-seropositive.

This rearrangement joins TRBV19 to TRBJ1-2; 10 bases are shared with TRBD1. The germline V gene has CDR1 LNHDA and CDR2 SQIVND (reference sequence). The CDR3 is 16 amino acids. J lost 3 bases, V lost 7 bases, and 11 bases had no gene match. This chain's CDR3 is CASTRRQGAVDYGYTF. The CDR3 DNA reads TGTGCCAGTACCCGTCGACAGGGGGCGGTTGACTATGGCTACACCTTC.

The J gene is TRBJ1-2, the V gene TRBV28; D not resolved. Trimming took off 4 bases at V and 4 bases at J, with 19 bases between the two ends. CDR3 size: 16 residues. In germline, CDR1 is MDHEN, CDR2 SYDVKM. CDR3 in DNA: TGTGCCAGCAGTTCCCCGGGGAGGCTTACCATCTATGGCTACACCTTC. Its protein is CASSSPGRLTIYGYTF.

The gene calls are TRBV10-3 and TRBJ2-1; D is undetermined. Germline CDR1 reads ENHRY; CDR2 reads SYGVKD. Deletions cut 4 bases from V and 5 bases from J, with 6 bases between. The CDR3 runs to 12 residues. CDR3 sequence reads: CAISAGNNEQFF. CDR3 nucleotide sequence: TGTGCCATCAGTGCAGGTAACAATGAGCAGTTCTTC.

J is TRBJ2-6 and V is TRBV9, with 7 bases identical to TRBD2. Germline assignment: CDR1 SGDLS and CDR2 YYNGEE. The V segment lost 0 bases and the J segment 0 bases; nucleotides outside the gene matches: 6. The CDR3 runs 18 residues. This CDR3 is CASSVGTRLASGANVLTF. In DNA, the CDR3 is TGTGCCAGCAGCGTAGGGACCAGACTAGCCTCTGGGGCCAACGTCCTGACTTTC. Combining the CDR3 with reference TRBV9 and TRBJ2-6 gives the whole variable domain DSGVTQTPKHLITATGQRVTLRCSPRSGDLSVYWYQQSLDQGLQFLIQYYNGEERAKGNILERFSAQQFPDLHSELNLSSLELGDSALYFCASSVGTRLASGANVLTFGAGSRLTVL.

This clone has just a few counts. The chain joins TRBV28 to TRBJ1-5, with D perhaps matching TRBD1 (5 bases). CDR1 is MDHEN and CDR2 is SYDVKM in the germline V gene. CDR3 size: 14 residues. V dropped 3 bases and J dropped 9 bases, with 15 bases sitting between them. CDR3: CASSLGQAARPQHF. In nucleotides, the CDR3 is TGTGCCAGCAGTTTGGGGCAGGCTGCGAGGCCCCAGCATTTT.

This clone has just a few counts. V and J are TRBV9 and TRBJ2-1; TRBD2 aligns across 8 bases. V gave up 3 bases and J gave up 15 bases; unmatched junction bases: 5. This CDR3 region has 11 residues. Germline V gives CDR1 SGDLS, CDR2 YYNGEE. The CDR3 sequence is CASSASGSPFF. The CDR3 nucleotides are TGTGCCAGCAGCGCGAGCGGGAGTCCGTTCTTC. Variable domain in full (rest from reference TRBV9 and TRBJ2-1): DSGVTQTPKHLITATGQRVTLRCSPRSGDLSVYWYQQSLDQGLQFLIQYYNGEERAKGNILERFSAQQFPDLHSELNLSSLELGDSALYFCASSASGSPFFGPGTRLTVL.

The CDR3 region has the DNA TGTGCCAGCAGTTATTCCGACAGGATCGGCGAGCAGTACTTC. This codes for CASSYSDRIGEQYF. The chain has TRBV6-6 and TRBJ2-7, with D tentatively TRBD1 (6 bases). There are 14 residues in the CDR3. CDR1 and CDR2 from the germline V gene are MNHNY and SVGAGI (reference sequence). The germline V and J ends were trimmed by 3 bases and 6 bases, with 15 bases remaining between them.

The CDR3 coding sequence is TGTGCCAGTACCACGACCGGGAGCGGTAACAATGAGCAGTTCTTC. It codes for CASTTTGSGNNEQFF. The rearrangement links TRBV19 to TRBJ2-1, with D perhaps TRBD2 (6 bases). The V gene lost 7 bases and the J gene lost 5 bases, with 18 bases spanning the gap. CDR3 length equals 15 residues. Per the germline V gene, CDR1 is LNHDA and CDR2 is SQIVND (reference sequence).

This chain uses TRBV29-1 with TRBJ2-7; 7 bases are shared with TRBD1. CDR3 length: 13 amino acids. Germline V gives CDR1 SQVTM, CDR2 ANQGSEA. V shed 4 bases, J shed 5 bases, and the junction held 8 bases outside the gene matches. CDR3 coding DNA: TGCAGCGTTGCGCGGCAGGGGGACCACGAGCAGTACTTC. This codes for CSVARQGDHEQYF.

This chain uses TRBV7-3 with TRBJ2-2; TRBD2 matches at 8 bases. This CDR3 comprises 14 residues. The J segment lost 7 bases and the V segment lost 5 bases, leaving 6 bases of the junction unmatched. The germline V gene has CDR1 SGHTA and CDR2 FQGTGA. The CDR3 DNA follows: TGTGCCAGCAGCGCCGGGAGGGCCAGCGGGGAGCTGTTTTTT. It codes for CASSAGRASGELFF.

The genes are TRBV6-6 and TRBJ1-4; 7 bases line up with TRBD1. CDR3 length: 10 amino acids. Germline-derived CDR1 and CDR2 are MNHNY and SVGAGI (reference sequence). After removal of 8 bases from V and 10 bases from J, the junction contained 1 base not matched to a gene. For the CDR3, the DNA is TGTGCCAGCCAGGGGGGAAAACTGTTTTTT. Protein: CASQGGKLFF.

In regard to this clone: This CDR3 is also generated by other DNA sequences in the sample. This chain uses TRBV30 with TRBJ1-4; a weak D match, TRBD1 (5 bases). Germline V gives CDR1 GTSNPN, CDR2 SVGIG (reference sequence). The CDR3 is 13 residues long. Trimming cost V 0 bases and J 8 bases, with 10 bases left between them. The chain's CDR3 is CAWSVQGAEKLFF. The DNA for the CDR3 is TGTGCCTGGAGTGTGCAGGGTGCGGAAAAACTGTTTTTT.

The chain has TRBV9 and TRBJ2-1; the D gene is possibly TRBD2 (5 bases). The V end lost 4 bases, the J end lost 2 bases, and 13 bases lay between the germline ends. Germline loops: CDR1 SGDLS, CDR2 YYNGEE. CDR3 length: 15 amino acids. The CDR3 loop reads CASSPSPGTYNEQFF. Written as DNA, the CDR3 is TGTGCCAGCAGCCCGAGCCCCGGGACCTACAATGAGCAGTTCTTC.

The chain is built from TRBV7-3 and TRBJ2-7; 9 bases match TRBD2. Losses at the gene ends were 2 bases for V and 3 bases for J; bases not matched to a gene: 5. Germline V gives CDR1 SGHTA, CDR2 FQGTGA. There are 15 residues in the CDR3. In nucleotides, the CDR3 is TGTGCCAGCAGCTTAGCCCGGACTAGCGTCTACGAGCAGTACTTC. The encoded protein is CASSLARTSVYEQYF.

CDR3 bases: TGTGCCAGCAGTTACGGACAGTTCCAAGAGACCCAGTACTTC. Protein: CASSYGQFQETQYF. The chain recombines TRBV6-6 with TRBJ2-5, with TRBD1 as a possible D gene (6 bases). CDR3 length equals 14 residues. V lost 2 bases, J lost 1 base, and 8 bases lay in between. Germline CDR1 reads MNHNY; CDR2 reads SVGAGI (reference sequence).

This clone was observed a few times. The chain is built from TRBV27 and TRBJ2-7; 8 bases align to TRBD2. The CDR3 has 14 amino acids. CDR1 MNHEY and CDR2 SMNVEV come from the germline V gene (reference sequence). With V trimmed by 3 bases and J by 2 bases, 3 bases remained unmatched. The CDR3 DNA is TGTGCCAGCAGTTTTCGGGGACTAGCCTACGAGCAGTACTTC. It is translated as CASSFRGLAYEQYF.

J is TRBJ1-2 and V is TRBV4-3; D not certain. There are 16 residues in the CDR3. V dropped 0 bases and J dropped 7 bases, with 18 bases sitting between them. Germline V lookup: CDR1 LGHNA, CDR2 YSLEER. In DNA, the CDR3 is TGCGCCAGCAGCCAAGATATTGGACCGGGAACGGGTGGCTACACCTTC. Translated: CASSQDIGPGTGGYTF.

The chain combines TRBV25-1 with TRBJ1-6, with D uncertain. Looked up from germline, CDR1 is MGHDK and CDR2 is SYGVNS. Trimming took 1 base from V and 4 from J, leaving 5 bases between them. This CDR3 spans 14 amino acids. In nucleotides, the CDR3 is TGTGCCAGCAGTGAATTGACATATAATTCACCCCTCCACTTT. Its protein product is CASSELTYNSPLHF. The entire variable domain, with the rest obtained from reference TRBV25-1 and TRBJ1-6, is as follows: EADIYQTPRYLVIGTGKKITLECSQTMGHDKMYWYQQDPGMELHLIHYSYGVNSTEKGDLSSESTVSRIRTEHFPLTLESARPSHTSQYLCASSELTYNSPLHFGNGTRLTVT.

The rearrangement uses TRBV28 and TRBJ2-5, with a weak D call TRBD1 (5 bases). Germline CDR1 MDHEN, CDR2 SYDVKM. The CDR3 totals 15 residues. V was trimmed by 3 bases and J by 4 bases, leaving 15 bases between them. CDR3 amino acids: CASSLSRVGPETQYF. Here the CDR3 DNA reads TGTGCCAGCAGTTTGAGCAGGGTCGGGCCAGAGACCCAGTACTTC.

The rearrangement uses TRBV27 and TRBJ2-6; tentatively, D is TRBD2 (6 bases). The CDR3 is 15 residues long. Looked up from germline, CDR1 is MNHEY and CDR2 is SMNVEV (reference sequence). Deletions cut 2 bases from V and 2 bases from J, with 7 bases between. The CDR3 coding sequence is TGTGCCAGCAGTTTACGCGGGGCTGGGGCCAACGTCCTGACTTTC. Protein sequence: CASSLRGAGANVLTF.